The clone carrying this T cell receptor (beta chain) is a singleton in its sample. This specimen belongs to a study of OX40 agonist ivuxolimab in advanced cancers. V lost 4 bases and J lost 0; bases outside the gene matches: 5. The germline V gene encodes CDR1 SGHNT and CDR2 YYREEE (reference sequence). The CDR3 covers 15 residues. TCRdb's table, derived via immunoSEQ multiplex PCR, lists solely in-frame clones and lacks some. This sample carries roughly 35,000 clones, around 85% of them seen once, and the ten largest clones take approximately 10%. This specimen consisted of CD4+ or CD8+ T cells sorted from blood, obtained in a trial of the OX40 agonist ivuxolimab. This clonotype was obtained from an adult with an advanced solid tumor such as melanoma, head and neck, liver or kidney cancer. The V call is TRBV5-4, the J call TRBJ2-3, with 7 nucleotides matching TRBD2. The chain's CDR3 is CASSPGLLSTDTQYF. The CDR3 DNA follows: TGTGCCAGCAGCCCGGGACTATTAAGCACAGATACGCAGTATTTT. Using reference TRBV5-4 and TRBJ2-3 for the parts outside the CDR3, the full variable domain is ETGVTQSPTHLIKTRGQQVTLRCSSQSGHNTVSWYQQALGQGPQFIFQYYREEENGRGNFPPRFSGLQFPNYSSELNVNALELDDSALYLCASSPGLLSTDTQYFGPGTRLTVL.